This T cell receptor beta chain originates from a study of vaccination and CD4 T cells after COVID-19 (dated by TCRdb to between 2021 and 2023). Regarding the research as a whole: SARS-CoV-2 positivity had been established in the convalescent patients by nasal swab PCR, and mild disease was recorded in under ten of these patients and severe disease in one. In the convalescent cohort there were six males and four females, among whom were two Hispanic individuals, seven Caucasians, two Asians and one multiracial person. Participants received two doses of either the Pfizer-BioNTech BNT162b2 vaccine (n=8) or the Moderna mRNA-1273 vaccine (n=2). Post-COVID blood samples from convalescent patients were collected a median of about 100 days after diagnosis, with a range of about 30 to 170 days. The time from the second vaccine dose to post-vaccine blood sampling had a median of 72 days and ranged from about 12 to 250 days. The cultures were stimulated with overlapping spike peptide pools from SARS-CoV-2 and from the common cold coronaviruses HCoV-NL63, HCoV-OC43 and HCoV-229E. As controls, cultures received a CEFX viral epitope pool (the positive control), an HIV-1 Nef peptide pool (the negative control), or no peptide at all. In 9 to 11 COVID-19 convalescent patients and a few infection-naive healthy vaccine recipients, researchers compared the spike-specific CD4+ TCR repertoire from before mRNA vaccination with the repertoire from after. Overall study outcomes, separate from this receptor: In convalescent patients, a median approximately 86% of post-vaccine SARS-CoV-2-reactive clones were detected only after vaccination, suggesting vaccine-specific priming. The median number of SARS-CoV-2-reactive clonotypes rose from approximately 20 after infection to 38 after vaccination, but the change was not significant. Only a relatively small number of convalescent patients were included in the study, and early timepoints following natural infection were not analyzed. Of the vaccine-specific clones found in convalescent patients, nearly all (304 of 307) were mono-reactive for SARS-CoV-2 spike instead of being cross-reactive with common cold coronaviruses.

CDR3 length: 14 amino acids, cysteine to phenylalanine. This entry keeps only the CDR3 DNA: 42 bases, framed from base 1. The germline V gene sets CDR1 to SGHVS and CDR2 to FQNEAQ. V is pruned by 3 bases and J by 2 bases, leaving 2 bases of the junction without a gene match. The intended sense of this specimen's treatment or condition label: roughly 10-day PBMC culture with coronavirus spike peptide pools or control peptides (ViraFEST assay). The study used the ViraFEST assay, which expanded antigen-specific T cells with peptide pools and then identified expanded clonotypes by TCR sequencing. The convalescent patients' positive SARS-CoV-2 PCR tests were from March to December 2020, which was before the Alpha, Beta and Delta variants emerged in the United States. Each well held 2.2 million or so PBMCs cultured with 9 to 10 ug/ml peptide pools in IMDM containing roughly 4.7% human AB serum and approximately 10 IU/ml IL-2. On days 3 and 7, half of the culture medium was replaced with fresh IL-2-containing medium. Once the cells had been in culture for 9 to 10 days, the EasySep CD4+ T cell isolation kit was used to isolate CD4+ T cells by negative selection. PBMCs were separated from whole blood using Ficoll-Paque Plus gradient centrifugation and then either used fresh or cryopreserved at -140C. Culture conditions were generally each tested in triplicate wells.

Library generation was performed with PCR. DNA from cultured CD4+ T cells was subjected to TCR sequencing with the Oncomine TCR Beta short-read assay at the Johns Hopkins FTIC core. Genomic DNA was extracted from the cultured CD4+ T cells with the QIAamp micro DNA kit. The Oncomine TCR Beta libraries from cultured CD4+ T cells were pooled using unique dual indexes and then sequenced on an Illumina iSeq 100. Turning to the authors' computational methods: Non-productive sequences were removed, and CDR3s that did not start with C, did not end with F or W, or were shorter than 7 amino acids were discarded. The MANAFEST web application identified antigen-specific clonotypes by comparing peptide-stimulated wells against reference wells and other culture wells. Positive clones required FDR below 0.05, an odds ratio above 5, and productive frequency above 0.1% in at least two of three replicate wells. Clonotypes that were significantly expanded in both SARS-CoV-2 spike wells and at least one common cold coronavirus spike condition were defined as cross-reactive. CDR3 homology was assessed with Levenshtein distances (stringdist) and unrooted phylogenetic trees (ape) in R version 3.6.1. Using fastp trimming at Q25 and MiXCR clonotype assembly, TCRdb reanalyzed the public sequencing data and kept in-frame beta chains. Identical CDR3 protein sequences are pooled into one entry, listed with their most common genes and DNA. The V and J calls were determined by TCRdb, not by the authors. This sample lists about 26,000 distinct CDR3 sequences; about 39% were detected once. Approximately 11% of the sample lies in the top ten.

There are a few counts of this clonotype. Its antigen has not been determined. The sample holds no much larger clone one base away, and base qualities are not on file. The source is a human donor who had recovered from COVID-19. Sequenced sample: CD4+ T cells from blood, cultured in vitro. This receptor chain uses TRBV7-8 and TRBJ2-7; 9 central bases correspond to TRBD1. In nucleotide form, the sequence is TGTGCCAGCAGCTTCCGGACAGGGGCCTACGAGCAGTACTTC. Its protein is CASSFRTGAYEQYF.